Listed below are T cell receptor beta chains from one sample, sequenced in a study of cytomegalovirus exposure and HLA in healthy donors. Repertoires were generated with immunoSEQ multiplex PCR, while TCRdb's copy carries only in-frame clones and drops some. Altogether under 200,000 clones are present, around 76% being singletons, with the ten largest covering about 1.6%. Material: PBMCs. These receptors originate from a man between 35 and 55 years old in good health and CMV-seronegative. CDR3s include the opening cysteine and the closing phenylalanine or tryptophan. A D gene is named only where the DNA matches it firmly. Only part of the rows carry a size: once, few, many, or a class if the clone is expanded.

d_call	v_call	clone_size	j_call	cdr3_aa	cdr3_nt
TRBD1	TRBV7-6	NA	TRBJ1-5	CASSFGQGGIQPQHF	TGTGCCAGCAGCTTCGGACAGGGTGGAATTCAGCCCCAGCATTTT
TRBD1	TRBV5-1	NA	TRBJ1-1	CASSRPPGQGRAFF	TGCGCCAGCAGCCGCCCCCCGGGACAGGGGCGTGCTTTCTTT
TRBD2	TRBV6-6	NA	TRBJ2-1	CASSPRTSWSEQFF	TGTGCCAGCAGTCCACGGACTAGCTGGAGTGAGCAGTTCTTC
TRBD2	TRBV7-2	NA	TRBJ2-2	CASSLGLAVIGELFF	TGTGCCAGCAGCTTAGGGCTAGCGGTTATCGGGGAGCTGTTTTTT
NA	TRBV7-3	few	TRBJ1-1	CASSLLRTANTEAFF	TGTGCCAGCAGCTTACTAAGGACAGCGAACACTGAAGCTTTCTTT
NA	TRBV5-1	NA	TRBJ2-1	CASSLPTGWGGEQFF	TGCGCCAGCAGCTTACCGACAGGCTGGGGGGGTGAGCAGTTCTTC
NA	TRBV2	NA	TRBJ1-1	CASSPGQGGTEAFF	TGTGCCAGCAGCCCCGGGCAGGGTGGGACTGAAGCTTTCTTT
NA	TRBV18	NA	TRBJ1-5	CASSPQKQGNQPQHF	TGTGCCAGCTCACCACAGAAACAGGGAAATCAGCCCCAGCATTTT
NA	TRBV28	few	TRBJ1-2	CASMVDYGYTF	TGTGCCAGCATGGTAGACTATGGCTACACCTTC
TRBD2	TRBV2	NA	TRBJ2-1	CASSALASGIDLGSEQFF	TGTGCCAGCAGTGCTCTGGCTAGCGGGATAGACTTGGGTTCTGAGCAGTTCTTC
TRBD2	TRBV7-8	NA	TRBJ2-3	CASRPGLAGDTDTQYF	TGTGCCAGCAGGCCGGGACTAGCGGGGGACACAGATACGCAGTATTTT
NA	TRBV14	NA	TRBJ1-3	CASSQVGWSSGNTIYF	TGTGCCAGCAGCCAAGTAGGCTGGAGCTCTGGAAACACCATATATTTT
NA	TRBV19	NA	TRBJ1-1	CASRSWGRANTEAFF	TGTGCCAGTAGGTCCTGGGGCCGTGCGAACACTGAAGCTTTCTTT
TRBD1	TRBV28	NA	TRBJ2-1	CASSSAGTGGNEQFF	TGTGCCAGCAGTTCCGCCGGGACAGGGGGGAATGAGCAGTTCTTC
TRBD1	TRBV5-1	NA	TRBJ1-2	CASSLTGAFNYGYTF	TGCGCCAGCAGCCTAACAGGGGCCTTTAACTATGGCTACACCTTC
TRBD1	TRBV5-8	few	TRBJ1-6	CASSLYGQGIFSPLHF	TGTGCCAGCAGCTTGTACGGACAGGGAATCTTTTCACCCCTCCACTTT
TRBD1	TRBV7-3	few	TRBJ2-7	CASSLNHRGYEQYF	TGTGCCAGCAGCTTAAACCACAGGGGCTACGAGCAGTACTTC
TRBD1	TRBV9	NA	TRBJ1-2	CASSRQGPNYGYTF	TGTGCCAGCAGCCGACAGGGCCCTAACTATGGCTACACCTTC
TRBD1	TRBV7-2	NA	TRBJ2-1	CASSPGQDNEQFF	TGTGCCAGCAGCCCGGGACAGGACAATGAGCAGTTCTTC
TRBD2	TRBV4-1	NA	TRBJ2-7	CASSQRAPSGRTEQYF	TGCGCCAGCAGCCAACGAGCGCCTAGCGGGAGGACCGAGCAGTACTTC
NA	TRBV27	NA	TRBJ2-1	CASSPAAGEQFF	TGTGCCAGCAGCCCGGCGGCCGGTGAGCAGTTCTTC
NA	TRBV27	NA	TRBJ1-1	CASSFAENTEAFF	TGTGCCAGCAGTTTCGCGGAGAACACTGAAGCTTTCTTT
NA	TRBV29-1	few	TRBJ2-5	CSLITGIQETQYF	TGCAGTTTAATTACAGGTATTCAAGAGACCCAGTACTTC
TRBD1	TRBV6-5	NA	TRBJ2-1	CASSSTGVKLNEQFF	TGTGCCAGCAGTTCGACAGGGGTCAAACTCAATGAGCAGTTCTTC
TRBD1	TRBV19	few	TRBJ2-7	CASSHTGAQQYF	TGTGCCAGTAGCCACACAGGGGCCCAGCAGTACTTC
NA	TRBV4-2	NA	TRBJ1-1	CASSQQTGETFF	TGTGCCAGCAGCCAACAAACGGGAGAAACTTTCTTT
NA	TRBV18	NA	TRBJ2-7	CASSPSEGRGHEQYF	TGTGCCAGCTCACCATCAGAAGGCAGGGGACACGAGCAGTACTTC
NA	TRBV27	NA	TRBJ1-1	CASSLRYSGGMNTEAFF	TGTGCCAGCAGTTTAAGATATAGCGGGGGAATGAACACTGAAGCTTTCTTT
NA	TRBV28	NA	TRBJ2-2	CASSFTNTGELFF	TGTGCCAGCAGTTTCACGAACACCGGGGAGCTGTTTTTT
TRBD1	TRBV6-1	NA	TRBJ1-2	CASMSRDRGNYGYTF	TGTGCCAGCATGTCCCGAGACAGGGGTAACTATGGCTACACCTTC
NA	TRBV14	NA	TRBJ2-5	CASSPLNRNQETQYF	TGTGCCAGCAGCCCTCTCAACAGGAACCAAGAGACCCAGTACTTC
TRBD2	TRBV5-1	NA	TRBJ2-4	CASSLAGGIAKNIQYF	TGCGCCAGCAGCTTGGCCGGGGGGATAGCCAAAAACATTCAGTACTTC
TRBD1	TRBV6-1	NA	TRBJ2-6	CASSEVGQGKSGANGLTF	TGTGCCAGCAGTGAAGTGGGACAGGGGAAGTCTGGGGCCAACGGCCTGACTTTC
TRBD2	TRBV28	NA	TRBJ2-7	CASSSLAGGRYEQYF	TGTGCCAGCAGTTCCTTAGCGGGAGGAAGGTACGAGCAGTACTTC
TRBD1	TRBV11-2	NA	TRBJ1-1	CASSLPGQGIGNTEAFF	TGTGCCAGCAGCTTACCGGGACAGGGTATAGGGAACACTGAAGCTTTCTTT
TRBD1	TRBV10-3	NA	TRBJ2-7	CAMGQRIYEQYF	TGTGCCATGGGACAGAGAATCTACGAGCAGTACTTC
NA	TRBV30	NA	TRBJ2-3	CAWSPSTDTQYF	TGTGCCTGGAGCCCTAGCACAGATACGCAGTATTTT
TRBD1	TRBV19	NA	TRBJ1-2	CASSPRGQGGYGYTF	TGTGCCAGTAGTCCAAGGGGACAGGGGGGCTATGGCTACACCTTC
TRBD2	TRBV6-1	NA	TRBJ2-2	CASLWGEGITGELFF	TGTGCCAGCCTTTGGGGGGAGGGAATTACCGGGGAGCTGTTTTTT
TRBD1	TRBV2	NA	TRBJ1-1	CASGGQGHTEAFF	TGTGCCAGCGGGGGACAGGGCCACACTGAAGCTTTCTTT
TRBD2	TRBV7-8	NA	TRBJ2-1	CASKNPGLASNEQFF	TGTGCCAGCAAAAATCCGGGACTAGCTAGTAATGAGCAGTTCTTC
NA	TRBV2	NA	TRBJ2-6	CASRPRTGANVLTF	TGTGCCAGCAGGCCCAGAACTGGGGCCAACGTCCTGACTTTC
TRBD2	TRBV7-9	NA	TRBJ2-1	CASSRGLRLAANEQFF	TGTGCCAGCAGCCGGGGGCTTAGACTAGCGGCCAATGAGCAGTTCTTC
NA	TRBV5-1	few	TRBJ2-3	CASSREVDAVVALQYF	TGCGCCAGCAGCAGAGAAGTTGATGCAGTTGTAGCACTGCAGTATTTT
NA	TRBV7-9	few	TRBJ2-1	CASSLRDRGNEQFF	TGTGCCAGCAGCTTACGTGACAGAGGCAATGAGCAGTTCTTC
NA	TRBV6-1	NA	TRBJ2-1	CASSALGDDEQFF	TGTGCCAGCAGTGCCCTCGGTGATGATGAGCAGTTCTTC
TRBD1	TRBV9	NA	TRBJ1-2	CASSVPLTGTEFNGYTF	TGTGCCAGCAGCGTCCCCCTTACCGGGACAGAGTTTAATGGCTACACCTTC
TRBD1	TRBV27	few	TRBJ1-1	CASSLTGSTEAFF	TGTGCCAGCAGTCTGACAGGGAGCACTGAAGCTTTCTTT
TRBD2	TRBV5-1	NA	TRBJ2-1	CASSPWREGLEGEQFF	TGCGCCAGCAGCCCGTGGCGGGAGGGCCTAGAGGGCGAGCAGTTCTTC
NA	TRBV12-5	NA	TRBJ2-1	CASGLVPAGSSNEQFF	TGTGCTAGTGGTTTGGTCCCTGCCGGGAGCTCCAATGAGCAGTTCTTC
NA	TRBV29-1	NA	TRBJ1-2	CSVGDNDGYYGYTF	TGCAGCGTTGGGGACAACGACGGTTACTATGGCTACACCTTC
NA	TRBV6-6	NA	TRBJ2-5	CASSPAGETQYF	TGTGCCAGCAGCCCCGCGGGAGAGACCCAGTACTTC
NA	TRBV7-9	once	TRBJ1-2	CSSSPPERGYTF	TGTTCCAGCAGCCCCCCCGAGCGTGGCTACACCTTC